Each of the 21 T cell receptor beta chains below was sequenced from the same sample in a study of blood T cell repertoires in COVID-19. Assay used: immunoSEQ multiplex PCR; TCRdb lists only in-frame clones, some missing. The table includes roughly 200,000 clones, about 86% detected once. Sequencing input: PBMCs or T cells enriched from blood (not recorded which). The receptors shown here come from a woman younger than 45 who had been exposed to COVID-19.

V is TRBV5-4 and J is TRBJ1-2; perhaps TRBD1 as D (6 bases). The CDR3 runs to 14 residues. Trimming pared 1 base from V and 3 bases from J, leaving 10 bases between. Germline values: CDR1 SGHNT, CDR2 YYREEE (reference sequence). CDR3 bases: TGTGCCAGCAGCTTGAATTCAGGGGACTATGGCTACACCTTC. Translating it yields CASSLNSGDYGYTF.

This clone was counted a few times. The rearrangement joins TRBV27 to TRBJ2-7, with 8 bases lining up with TRBD1. The CDR3 runs to 16 residues. Germline V gene lookup returns CDR1 MNHEY and CDR2 SMNVEV (reference sequence). Unmatched junction bases numbered 9, after V lost 3 bases and J lost 2 bases. CDR3 bases: TGTGCCAGCAGTTTCAATCCGGGACAGGCCCCCTACGAGCAGTACTTC. This translates into CASSFNPGQAPYEQYF.

The gene calls are TRBV24-1 and TRBJ1-4; D possibly corresponds to TRBD1 (5 bases). The CDR3 totals 14 residues. Deletions cut 4 bases from V and 7 bases from J, with 12 bases between. Germline CDR1 and CDR2: KGHDR and SFDVKD. CDR3 DNA: TGTGCCACCAGTGACCCCGGACAAGGTGAAAAACTGTTTTTT. Translating it yields CATSDPGQGEKLFF.

The gene calls are TRBV11-3 and TRBJ1-6; D may be TRBD1 (5 bases). Trimming took off 5 bases at V and 5 bases at J, with 13 bases between the two ends. Germline values: CDR1 SGHNT, CDR2 YENEEA. The CDR3 extends over 15 amino acids. The CDR3 loop is CASSHGGGNNSPLHF. The DNA for the CDR3 is TGTGCCAGCAGCCACGGGGGAGGGAATAATTCACCCCTCCACTTT.

Concerning this clone: At one boundary the junction diverges from the germline segment, which might be a read error. The V gene is TRBV6-5, the J gene TRBJ1-2; 9 bases map to TRBD1. CDR1 and CDR2 from the germline V gene are MNHEY and SVGAGI. The CDR3 contains 15 residues. Here the CDR3 DNA reads TGTGCCAGCAGTGACTCCGGGACAGGGTGGTTTGGCTACACCTTC. Translated, it gives CASSDSGTGWFGYTF.

The V call is TRBV6-1, the J call TRBJ1-5; D is ambiguous. V lost 2 bases and J lost 9, with 8 bases in between. Germline V lookup: CDR1 MNHNS, CDR2 SASEGT. This CDR3 is 12 amino acids long. The CDR3 sequence: CASSELAGPQHF. As DNA, the CDR3 is TGTGCCAGCAGTGAACTAGCTGGGCCCCAGCATTTT.

The gene calls are TRBV6-5 and TRBJ2-3, with TRBD1 matching 7 bases. The CDR3 spans 14 residues. The V gene end was trimmed by 0 bases and the J gene end by 10 bases; junction bases not matched to a gene: 7. CDR1 and CDR2 from the germline V gene are MNHEY and SVGAGI. The CDR3 here is CASSYSGGRRAQYF. The CDR3 coding sequence is TGTGCCAGCAGTTACTCAGGGGGCCGGCGCGCGCAGTATTTT.

J is TRBJ2-1 and V is TRBV5-6, with a tentative D call TRBD2 (6 bases). Trimming removed 2 bases from V and 6 bases from J, with 12 bases in between. This CDR3 spans 14 amino acids. Germline assignment: CDR1 SGHDT and CDR2 YYEEEE. The CDR3 region is CASSFMEGPNEQFF. CDR3 coding DNA: TGTGCCAGCAGCTTTATGGAGGGACCCAATGAGCAGTTCTTC.

V is TRBV30 and J is TRBJ1-5; a weak D match, TRBD1 (6 bases). This CDR3 spans 16 amino acids. The V and J ends lost 3 bases and 4 bases respectively, with 19 bases between them. Per germline, CDR1 GTSNPN and CDR2 SVGIG (reference sequence). CDR3 protein: CAWRHPAGGGNQPQHF. Written as DNA, the CDR3 is TGTGCCTGGAGACATCCGGCGGGGGGCGGTAATCAGCCCCAGCATTTT.

This sequence joins TRBV18 and TRBJ1-1, with D unclear. Germline CDR1 KGHSH, CDR2 LQKENI. Trimming took off 5 bases at V and 0 bases at J, with 19 bases between the two ends. This CDR3 spans 17 amino acids. The CDR3 bases are TGTGCCAGCTCATTAGCAGCCCTCGGCCTCATGAACACTGAAGCTTTCTTT. It encodes CASSLAALGLMNTEAFF.

This clone showed up just once. The chain joins TRBV27 to TRBJ1-6; 10 bases match TRBD1. CDR1 is MNHEY, CDR2 SMNVEV, per germline (reference sequence). The CDR3 runs to 16 residues. The trim removed 6 bases at V and 6 bases at J, leaving 8 bases unmatched. CDR3 sequence: CASRPEDRGFNSPLHF. CDR3 DNA sequence: TGTGCCAGCAGACCTGAGGACAGGGGGTTTAATTCACCCCTCCACTTT.

This clone occurred many times. V is TRBV14 and J is TRBJ2-1; 9 bases fit TRBD1. CDR3 size: 15 residues. V shed 3 bases and J 7 bases; nucleotides not matched to a gene: 7. From germline, CDR1 is SGHDN and CDR2 FVKESK. The CDR3 nucleotides read TGTGCCAGCAGCCATGACGGGACAGGGCGGAATGAGCAGTTCTTC. Translated, it gives CASSHDGTGRNEQFF.

The rearrangement uses TRBV2 and TRBJ1-2, with TRBD1 identical over 8 bases. With V trimmed by 7 bases and J by 4 bases, 8 bases remained unmatched. The CDR3 sequence is 14 residues long. Germline lookup yields CDR1 SNHLY and CDR2 FYNNEI. This CDR3 is CASTPGGTGYGYTF. CDR3 bases: TGTGCCAGCACCCCAGGGGGCACCGGCTATGGCTACACCTTC.

This rearrangement joins TRBV20-1 to TRBJ1-5, with a possible D match to TRBD1 (5 bases). Germline V gene data show CDR1 as DFQATT and CDR2 as SNEGSKA (reference sequence). CDR3 length equals 10 residues. V was trimmed by 8 bases and J by 6 bases, leaving 8 bases between them. CDR3 amino acids: CSRGGQPQHF. CDR3 sequence (DNA): TGCAGTCGCGGGGGTCAGCCCCAGCATTTT.

This clone was observed once. J is TRBJ2-2 and V is TRBV5-1, with D perhaps matching TRBD1 (7 bases). Germline V gene lookup returns CDR1 SGHRS and CDR2 YFSETQ. The germline V and J ends were trimmed by 1 base and 4 bases, with 14 bases remaining between them. This CDR3 has 16 residues. For the CDR3, the DNA is TGCGCCAGCAGCTTGTCCCCAGGGGGGACCACCGGGGAGCTGTTTTTT. Protein sequence: CASSLSPGGTTGELFF.

The chain has TRBV5-4 and TRBJ2-1, with 7 bases fitting TRBD1. CDR1 SGHNT and CDR2 YYREEE come from the germline V gene (reference sequence). J was trimmed by 2 bases and V by 2 bases; bases with no gene match: 4. The CDR3 is made up of 15 amino acids. The CDR3 region is CASSLDRATYNEQFF. Written as DNA, the CDR3 is TGTGCCAGCAGCTTAGACAGGGCCACCTACAATGAGCAGTTCTTC.

V is TRBV6-4 and J is TRBJ1-2; weak D call: TRBD1 (5 bases). The V gene's germline CDR1 is MRHNA and CDR2 SNTAGT. Trimming cost V 2 bases and J 4 bases, with 11 bases left between them. CDR3 length equals 14 residues. The CDR3 nucleotides read TGTGCCAGCAGTGACGGGCAGGGCGGCTATGGCTACACCTTC. Translated: CASSDGQGGYGYTF.

The V and J genes are TRBV15 and TRBJ1-5; D is perhaps TRBD1 (6 bases). Looked up from germline, CDR1 is LNHNV and CDR2 is YYDKDF (reference sequence). CDR3 length: 15 amino acids. V was cut by 0 bases and J by 6 bases, with 12 bases left in between. The CDR3 nucleotides are TGTGCCACCAGCAGAGATCAAGGGGGGGGTCAGCCCCAGCATTTT. It is translated as CATSRDQGGGQPQHF.

The chain is built from TRBV6-2 or TRBV6-3 and TRBJ1-2; D uncertain. Trimming took off 3 bases at V and 5 bases at J, with 4 bases between the two ends. Germline V gives CDR1 MNHEY, CDR2 SVGEGT. The CDR3 length is 11 residues. In DNA, the CDR3 is TGTGCCAGCAGTTATAAATATGGCTACACCTTC. As protein: CASSYKYGYTF.

The chain is built from TRBV9 and TRBJ1-4; TRBD1 matches at 8 bases. The CDR3 contains 16 residues. Germline CDR1 and CDR2: SGDLS and YYNGEE. The V and J ends lost 3 bases and 6 bases, in that order; junction bases with no gene match: 10. CDR3 protein: CASSESTGGAYEKLFF. The CDR3 region has the DNA TGTGCCAGCAGCGAATCAACAGGGGGGGCATATGAAAAACTGTTTTTT.

This clone appeared a single time. The chain uses TRBV2 and TRBJ1-4; 9 bases align to TRBD1. The V gene's germline CDR1 is SNHLY and CDR2 FYNNEI. The CDR3 spans 15 residues. V gave up 5 bases and J gave up 5 bases; unmatched junction bases: 6. CDR3 protein: CASSWGQGTNEKLFF. CDR3 DNA sequence: TGTGCCAGCAGTTGGGGACAGGGCACGAATGAAAAACTGTTTTTT. The whole variable domain, remainder taken from reference TRBV2 and TRBJ1-4, is EPEVTQTPSHQVTQMGQEVILRCVPISNHLYFYWYRQILGQKVEFLVSFYNNEISEKSEIFDDQFSVERPDGSNFTLKIRSTKLEDSAMYFCASSWGQGTNEKLFFGSGTQLSVL.